This record looks at one T cell receptor (beta chain) sequence and its context. One end of the junction does not line up with germline, which may come from a read error. This record comes from a study of T cell responses to AZD1222 COVID-19 vaccine. The method was immunoSEQ multiplex PCR; TCRdb's version includes in-frame clones alone and lacks a portion of them. Of about 170,000 clones in the sample, roughly nine tenths are singletons; the top ten hold 2.6%. CDR1 MNHEY and CDR2 SVGAGI come from the germline V gene. The CDR3 runs 12 residues. This TCR was sampled from an adult in good health. Sample: peripheral blood, taken on day 0 of AZD1222 vaccination. V gene TRBV6-5 combines with J gene TRBJ2-1, with unresolved D. CDR3 sequence reads: CASSYSDNEQFF. CDR3 DNA: TGTGCCAGCAGTTACTCCGACAATGAGCAGTTCTTC.